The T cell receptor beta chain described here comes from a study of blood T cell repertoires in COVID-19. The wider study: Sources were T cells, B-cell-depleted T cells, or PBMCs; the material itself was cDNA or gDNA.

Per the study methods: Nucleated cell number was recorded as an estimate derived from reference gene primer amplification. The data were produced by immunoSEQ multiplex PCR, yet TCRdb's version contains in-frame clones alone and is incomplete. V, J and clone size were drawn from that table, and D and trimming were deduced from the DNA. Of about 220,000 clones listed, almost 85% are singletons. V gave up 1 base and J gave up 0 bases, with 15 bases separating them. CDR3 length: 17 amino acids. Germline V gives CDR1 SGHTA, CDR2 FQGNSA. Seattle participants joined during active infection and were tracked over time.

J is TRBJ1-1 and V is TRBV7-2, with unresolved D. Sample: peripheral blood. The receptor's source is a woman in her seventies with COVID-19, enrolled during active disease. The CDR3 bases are TGTGCCAGCAGCTTAGGTAACCGAGTTAGCTTGAACACTGAAGCTTTCTTT. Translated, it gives CASSLGNRVSLNTEAFF.